This passage covers 13 T cell receptor beta chains from one sample sequenced in a study of T cells after yellow fever vaccination. From the 5' RACE reads, TCRdb called clonotypes with MiXCR, one entry per CDR3 protein. The sample holds a few hundred thousand distinct CDR3 sequences, approximately 16% seen once. Here the sequenced sample was PBMCs, taken more than 4 days after the first yellow fever vaccination. Source of these receptors: a man aged 18-30 years who received the YFV17D yellow fever vaccine.

This chain uses TRBV6-5 with TRBJ1-1; D is ambiguous. The CDR3 is 14 residues long. Trimming took 2 bases from V and 4 from J, leaving 11 bases between them. CDR1 and CDR2 (germline): MNHEY, SVGAGI. CDR3 in DNA: TGTGCCAGCAGTTACGGGGAGTTGGGCACTGAAGCTTTCTTT. It yields the protein CASSYGELGTEAFF.

CDR3 sequence: CASSQYRVYGEKLFF. CDR3 nucleotides: TGCGCCAGCAGCCAATACAGGGTTTATGGTGAAAAACTGTTTTTT. V and J are TRBV4-3 and TRBJ1-4, with D maybe TRBD1 (6 bases). The CDR3 length is 15 residues. Germline lookup yields CDR1 LGHNA and CDR2 YSLEER. The V end lost 2 bases, the J end lost 7 bases, and 14 bases lay between the germline ends.

This clonotype appeared a few times. This sequence joins TRBV7-6 and TRBJ1-4; D may be TRBD1 (6 bases). CDR3 length equals 13 residues. The germline V gene has CDR1 SGHVS and CDR2 FNYEAQ. Trimming removed 3 bases at V and 6 bases at J, with 8 bases between. The CDR3 coding sequence is TGTGCCAGCAGCTTCAGGGGTCATGAAAAACTGTTTTTT. Residues: CASSFRGHEKLFF.

The CDR3 nucleotides are TGTGCCAGTAGCGGACAGGGGGCGCGAGGAGCCACTGAAGCTTTCTTT. Protein product: CASSGQGARGATEAFF. The genes are TRBV19 and TRBJ1-1; 11 bases map to TRBD1. This CDR3 has 16 residues. In germline, CDR1 is LNHDA, CDR2 SQIVND (reference sequence). J gave up 4 bases and V 6 bases, and 10 bases lay outside the gene matches.

This chain links TRBV6-1 with TRBJ1-2, with 8 bases matching TRBD1. Per germline, CDR1 MNHNS and CDR2 SASEGT. This CDR3 has 15 residues. Losses at the gene ends were 6 bases for V and 10 bases for J; bases not matched to a gene: 16. The CDR3 nucleotides are TGTGCCAGCAGCCTACACCAGCCGGGACAGGCCTCCTACACCTTC. Its translation: CASSLHQPGQASYTF.

This chain joins TRBV7-9 and TRBJ2-1, with D unclear. Germline CDR1 is SEHNR and CDR2 is FQNEAQ (reference sequence). Between the trimmed V and J ends, which lost 3 bases and 10 bases, there was a span of 7 bases. CDR3 length: 11 residues. CDR3 amino acids: CASSFIGEQFF. As DNA, the CDR3 is TGTGCCAGCAGCTTCATTGGGGAGCAGTTCTTC. The complete variable domain, with remaining parts taken from reference TRBV7-9 and TRBJ2-1, reads DTGVSQNPRHKITKRGQNVTFRCDPISEHNRLYWYRQTLGQGPEFLTYFQNEAQLEKSRLLSDRFSAERPKGSFSTLEIQRTEQGDSAMYLCASSFIGEQFFGPGTRLTVL.

This clonotype was observed a handful of times. CDR3: CSVGGLTEAFF. The CDR3 DNA reads as TGCAGCGTTGGGGGGCTCACTGAAGCTTTCTTT. This sequence joins TRBV29-1 and TRBJ1-1, with a tentative D call TRBD1 (6 bases). Germline-derived CDR1 and CDR2 are SQVTM and ANQGSEA. Trimming left V 4 bases short and J 4 bases short, with 7 bases between. The CDR3 totals 11 residues. Drawing the rest from reference TRBV29-1 and TRBJ1-1, the complete variable domain is SAVISQKPSRDICQRGTSLTIQCQVDSQVTMMFWYRQQPGQSLTLIATANQGSEATYESGFVIDKFPISRPNLTFSTLTVSNMSPEDSSIYLCSVGGLTEAFFGQGTRLTVV.

This clonotype was counted between two and nine times. V and J are TRBV5-1 and TRBJ1-3; D is perhaps TRBD1 (5 bases). CDR1 SGHRS and CDR2 YFSETQ come from the germline V gene. This CDR3 comprises 17 residues. Trimming took 4 bases from V and 3 from J, leaving 20 bases between them. CDR3 sequence (DNA): TGCGCCAGCAGCACCACCTCCGTTCGGGGCAGTGGAAACACCATATATTTT. This codes for CASSTTSVRGSGNTIYF. Based on the CDR3 plus reference TRBV5-1 and TRBJ1-3, the full variable domain is KAGVTQTPRYLIKTRGQQVTLSCSPISGHRSVSWYQQTPGQGLQFLFEYFSETQRNKGNFPGRFSGRQFSNSRSEMNVSTLELGDSALYLCASSTTSVRGSGNTIYFGEGSWLTVV.

Worth noting for this clonotype: Being one base from a much bigger clone, this may be a read error. V usage is TRBV20-1 and J usage is TRBJ1-1; D not certain. The CDR3 spans 13 residues. V was pared by 0 bases and J by 2 bases, with 7 bases between. The germline V gene encodes CDR1 DFQATT and CDR2 SNEGSKA (reference sequence). The CDR3 is CSARDTRNTEAFF. The DNA for the CDR3 is TGCAGTGCTAGAGATACGAGAAACACTGAAGCTTTCTTT.

This clonotype was detected ten times or more. The rearrangement joins TRBV7-2 to TRBJ1-2; 9 bases line up with TRBD1. The germline V gene encodes CDR1 SGHTA and CDR2 FQGNSA. This CDR3 comprises 14 residues. V was pared by 4 bases and J by 8 bases, with 8 bases of the junction left unmatched. The CDR3 DNA follows: TGTGCCAGCAGCTATATGGGACAGGGTTTCGGCTACACCTTC. It encodes CASSYMGQGFGYTF. The variable domain in full, with the rest retrieved from reference TRBV7-2 and TRBJ1-2, is GAGVSQSPSNKVTEKGKDVELRCDPISGHTALYWYRQSLGQGLEFLIYFQGNSAPDKSGLPSDRFSAERTGGSVSTLTIQRTQQEDSAVYLCASSYMGQGFGYTFGSGTRLTVV.

This clonotype was picked up a small number of times. CDR3 loop: CASSHDLDGEQYV. The CDR3 nucleotides are TGTGCCAGCAGCCATGACCTGGACGGCGAGCAGTACGTC. V usage is TRBV4-2 and J usage is TRBJ2-7; no clear D. Germline assignment: CDR1 LGHNA and CDR2 YNFKEQ. CDR3 length equals 13 residues. Trimming took 3 bases from V and 6 from J, leaving 12 bases between them.

The chain carries TRBV24-1 and TRBJ2-7; possible D gene TRBD2, 6 bases. V was cut by 5 bases and J by 4 bases, with 17 bases left in between. Germline CDR1 reads KGHDR; CDR2 reads SFDVKD. The CDR3 loop spans 15 amino acids. This chain's CDR3 is CATSVGGTDLYEQYF. For the CDR3, the DNA is TGTGCCACCAGTGTGGGCGGGACCGACCTTTACGAGCAGTACTTC.

This clonotype came up a few times. V gene TRBV6-1 combines with J gene TRBJ1-2, with TRBD1 matching over 9 bases. CDR3 size: 14 residues. The germline CDR1 and CDR2 sequences are MNHNS and SASEGT. The V gene end was trimmed by 9 bases and the J gene end by 6 bases; junction bases not matched to a gene: 11. The CDR3 DNA is TGTGCCAGTCGAGGGACAGGGTCTTACGATGGCTACACCTTC. It translates to CASRGTGSYDGYTF.